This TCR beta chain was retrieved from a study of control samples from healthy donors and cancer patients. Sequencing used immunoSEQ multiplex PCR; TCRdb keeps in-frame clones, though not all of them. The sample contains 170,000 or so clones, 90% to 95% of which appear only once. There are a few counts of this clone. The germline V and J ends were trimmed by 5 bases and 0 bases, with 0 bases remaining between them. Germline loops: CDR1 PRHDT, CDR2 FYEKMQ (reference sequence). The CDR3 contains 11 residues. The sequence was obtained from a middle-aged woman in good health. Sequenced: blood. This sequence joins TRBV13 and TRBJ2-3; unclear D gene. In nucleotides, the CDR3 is TGTGCCAGCAGCAGCACAGATACGCAGTATTTT. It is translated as CASSSTDTQYF.